Listed below are T cell receptor beta chains from one sample, sequenced in a study of identical twins. TCRdb called the 5' RACE reads again in MiXCR, with one record for every CDR3 protein. Of hundreds of thousands of distinct CDR3 sequences in the sample, 18% were seen once. A further study also used this sample, focusing on T cells expressing NK-cell markers.

Sequences were obtained from PBMCs. The source of these receptors is a woman aged 18-35 years in good health. CDR3s include the opening cysteine and the closing phenylalanine or tryptophan. Fields, in order: V gene, clone size, J gene, D gene, CDR3 protein, CDR3 DNA. A D gene is named only where the DNA matches it firmly. Clone size is given for some rows only: seen once, a few or many times, or a class if the clone is expanded.

v_gene: TRBV12-3/TRBV12-4; abundance: NA; j_gene: TRBJ2-1; d_gene: NA; CDR3aa: CASSLARRLYNEQFF; CDR3nt: TGTGCCAGCAGTTTAGCACGGAGGCTTTACAATGAGCAGTTCTTC
v_gene: TRBV5-1; abundance: NA; j_gene: TRBJ2-5; d_gene: TRBD2; CDR3aa: CASSFQTSGGDKRETQYF; CDR3nt: TGCGCCAGCAGCTTCCAAACTAGCGGGGGGGATAAGAGAGAGACCCAGTACTTC
v_gene: TRBV10-1; abundance: few; j_gene: TRBJ2-1; d_gene: NA; CDR3aa: CASSERGGNNEQFF; CDR3nt: TGCGCCAGCAGTGAGAGGGGGGGTAACAATGAGCAGTTCTTC
v_gene: TRBV3-1; abundance: NA; j_gene: TRBJ2-1; d_gene: TRBD2; CDR3aa: CASTPEGTSGGSSYNEQFF; CDR3nt: TGTGCCAGCACCCCGGAGGGGACTAGCGGGGGGAGCTCCTACAATGAGCAGTTCTTC
v_gene: TRBV3-1; abundance: few; j_gene: TRBJ2-7; d_gene: NA; CDR3aa: CASSQGVAVSPSYEQYF; CDR3nt: TGTGCCAGCAGCCAAGGGGTGGCCGTTTCCCCCTCCTACGAGCAGTACTTC
v_gene: TRBV29-1; abundance: NA; j_gene: TRBJ2-7; d_gene: TRBD1; CDR3aa: CSVSKPGQGSHEQYF; CDR3nt: TGCAGCGTATCCAAACCGGGACAGGGGTCCCACGAGCAGTACTTC
v_gene: TRBV20-1; abundance: NA; j_gene: TRBJ1-3; d_gene: NA; CDR3aa: CSARLSGNIIYF; CDR3nt: TGCAGTGCTAGGCTCTCTGGAAACATCATATATTTT
v_gene: TRBV12-3/TRBV12-4; abundance: few; j_gene: TRBJ2-3; d_gene: TRBD2; CDR3aa: CASSLTRRSGGADTQYF; CDR3nt: TGTGCCAGCAGTTTAACCCGCAGGAGCGGGGGGGCAGATACGCAGTATTTT
v_gene: TRBV27; abundance: NA; j_gene: TRBJ2-5; d_gene: TRBD2; CDR3aa: CASSLIAGVQETQYF; CDR3nt: TGTGCCAGCAGTTTAATAGCGGGGGTCCAAGAGACCCAGTACTTC
v_gene: TRBV10-2; abundance: NA; j_gene: TRBJ2-7; d_gene: NA; CDR3aa: CASVPGRPYEQYF; CDR3nt: TGCGCCAGCGTCCCAGGGCGCCCCTACGAGCAGTACTTC
v_gene: TRBV5-6; abundance: few; j_gene: TRBJ2-7; d_gene: NA; CDR3aa: CASSLDPRLEQYF; CDR3nt: TGTGCCAGCAGCTTGGACCCTCGCCTTGAGCAGTACTTC
v_gene: TRBV9; abundance: NA; j_gene: TRBJ2-5; d_gene: TRBD2; CDR3aa: CASSVASGGRETQYF; CDR3nt: TGTGCCAGCAGCGTAGCCAGCGGGGGGCGGGAGACCCAGTACTTC
v_gene: TRBV15; abundance: NA; j_gene: TRBJ2-3; d_gene: NA; CDR3aa: CATSRRGTPTQYF; CDR3nt: TGTGCCACCAGCAGACGGGGGACCCCCACGCAGTATTTT
v_gene: TRBV27; abundance: NA; j_gene: TRBJ2-4; d_gene: NA; CDR3aa: CASSLGGLTKNIQYF; CDR3nt: TGTGCCAGCAGTTTGGGGGGTTTGACCAAAAACATTCAGTACTTC
v_gene: TRBV5-1; abundance: few; j_gene: TRBJ2-1; d_gene: TRBD2; CDR3aa: CASSLGLAGTYEQFF; CDR3nt: TGCGCCAGCAGCTTGGGACTAGCGGGAACGTATGAGCAGTTCTTC
v_gene: TRBV6-2/TRBV6-3; abundance: few; j_gene: TRBJ2-7; d_gene: TRBD2; CDR3aa: CASSLLGLAGKDEQYF; CDR3nt: TGTGCCAGCAGTCTTCTGGGACTAGCGGGAAAGGACGAGCAGTACTTC
v_gene: TRBV20-1; abundance: few; j_gene: TRBJ2-3; d_gene: NA; CDR3aa: CSALDYDPDTQYF; CDR3nt: TGCAGTGCTTTAGATTACGATCCAGATACGCAGTATTTT
v_gene: TRBV20-1; abundance: NA; j_gene: TRBJ2-5; d_gene: NA; CDR3aa: CSATPGVGTIQETQYF; CDR3nt: TGCAGTGCTACCCCGGGGGTCGGGACGATCCAAGAGACCCAGTACTTC
v_gene: TRBV24-1; abundance: few; j_gene: TRBJ2-1; d_gene: TRBD2; CDR3aa: CATSDSGRGVEQFF; CDR3nt: TGTGCCACTTCAGATAGCGGGAGAGGTGTTGAGCAGTTCTTC
v_gene: TRBV10-3; abundance: NA; j_gene: TRBJ1-1; d_gene: TRBD1; CDR3aa: CATGTGNTEAFF; CDR3nt: TGTGCCACCGGGACAGGGAACACTGAAGCTTTCTTT
v_gene: TRBV10-3; abundance: NA; j_gene: TRBJ2-3; d_gene: TRBD2; CDR3aa: CAIRSSGGAWGTDTQYF; CDR3nt: TGTGCCATCAGATCTAGCGGGGGGGCCTGGGGCACAGATACGCAGTATTTT
v_gene: TRBV5-4; abundance: few; j_gene: TRBJ2-7; d_gene: NA; CDR3aa: CASSGPSLEQYF; CDR3nt: TGTGCCAGCAGCGGCCCGTCGCTCGAGCAGTACTTC